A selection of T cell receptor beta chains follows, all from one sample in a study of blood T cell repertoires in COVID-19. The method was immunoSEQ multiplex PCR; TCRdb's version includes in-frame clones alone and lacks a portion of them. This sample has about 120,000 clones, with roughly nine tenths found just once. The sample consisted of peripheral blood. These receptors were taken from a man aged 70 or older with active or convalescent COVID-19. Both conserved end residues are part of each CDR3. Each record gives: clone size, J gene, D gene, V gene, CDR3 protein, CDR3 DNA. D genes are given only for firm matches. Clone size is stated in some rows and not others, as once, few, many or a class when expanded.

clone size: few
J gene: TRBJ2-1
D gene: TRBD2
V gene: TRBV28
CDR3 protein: CASSFRGRAYNEQFF
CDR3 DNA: TGTGCCAGCAGTTTTAGAGGGAGGGCCTACAATGAGCAGTTCTTC

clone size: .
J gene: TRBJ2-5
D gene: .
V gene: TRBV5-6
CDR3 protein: CASSFRGRETQYF
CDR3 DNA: TGTGCCAGCAGCTTCCGGGGGAGGGAGACCCAGTACTTC

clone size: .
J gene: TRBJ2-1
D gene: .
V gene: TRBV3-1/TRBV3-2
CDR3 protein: CASSQEQVAYNEQFF
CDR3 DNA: TGTGCCAGCAGCCAAGAACAGGTTGCCTACAATGAGCAGTTCTTC

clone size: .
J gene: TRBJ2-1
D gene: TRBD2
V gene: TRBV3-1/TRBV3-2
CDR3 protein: CASSQGGGSGRTGNEQFF
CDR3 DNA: TGTGCCAGCAGCCAAGGGGGAGGAAGCGGGAGAACCGGCAATGAGCAGTTCTTC

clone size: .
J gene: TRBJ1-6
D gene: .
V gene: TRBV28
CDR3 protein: CASTMTGGSYNSPLHF
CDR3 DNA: TGTGCCAGCACCATGACGGGGGGTTCCTATAATTCACCCCTCCACTTT

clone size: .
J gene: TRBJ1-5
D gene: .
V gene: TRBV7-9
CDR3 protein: CASSQQGNQPQHF
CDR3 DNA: TGTGCCAGCAGCCAACAGGGAAATCAGCCCCAGCATTTT

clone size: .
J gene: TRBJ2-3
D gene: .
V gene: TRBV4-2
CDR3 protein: CASSQASDRGDTQYF
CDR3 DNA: TGTGCCAGCAGCCAAGCCAGCGACCGGGGAGATACGCAGTATTTT

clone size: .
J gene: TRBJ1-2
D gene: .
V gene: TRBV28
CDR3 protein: CASSFRDYGYTF
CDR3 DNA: TGTGCCAGCAGTTTCAGGGACTATGGCTACACCTTC

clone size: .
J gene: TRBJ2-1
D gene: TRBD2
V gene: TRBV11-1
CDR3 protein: CASSLGWEGDYEQFF
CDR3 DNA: TGTGCCAGCAGCTTAGGCTGGGAGGGAGACTATGAGCAGTTCTTC

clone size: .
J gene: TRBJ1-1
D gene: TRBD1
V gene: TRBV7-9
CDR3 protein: CASRLGTGATEAFF
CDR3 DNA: TGTGCCAGCAGGTTAGGGACAGGGGCCACTGAAGCTTTCTTT

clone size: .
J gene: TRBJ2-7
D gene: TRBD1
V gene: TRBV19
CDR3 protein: CASRTGAYSYEQYF
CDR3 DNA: TGTGCCAGTAGGACAGGGGCCTACTCCTACGAGCAGTACTTC

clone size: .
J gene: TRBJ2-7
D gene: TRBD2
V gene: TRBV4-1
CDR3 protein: CASSQEPRLAAHEQYF
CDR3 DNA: TGCGCCAGCAGCCAAGAGCCTAGACTAGCTGCCCACGAGCAGTACTTC

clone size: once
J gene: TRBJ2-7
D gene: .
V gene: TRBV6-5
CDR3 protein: CASSSRSGPYEQYF
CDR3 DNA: TGTGCCAGCAGTTCTCGTAGCGGCCCCTACGAGCAGTACTTC

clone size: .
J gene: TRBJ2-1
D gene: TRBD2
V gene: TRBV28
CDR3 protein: CASSFRGGRAVNEQFF
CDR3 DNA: TGTGCCAGCAGTTTTCGCGGCGGGAGGGCCGTCAATGAGCAGTTCTTC

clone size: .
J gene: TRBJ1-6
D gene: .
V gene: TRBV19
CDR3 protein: CASSILGQTYSPLHF
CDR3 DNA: TGTGCCAGTAGTATTCTAGGACAAACTTATTCACCCCTCCACTTT

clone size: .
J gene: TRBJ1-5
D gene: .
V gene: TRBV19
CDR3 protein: CASSGSGDQPQHF
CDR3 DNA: TGTGCCAGTAGTGGCTCAGGGGACCAGCCCCAGCATTTT

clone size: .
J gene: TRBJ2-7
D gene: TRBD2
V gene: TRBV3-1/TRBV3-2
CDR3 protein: CASSQEGGTNEQYF
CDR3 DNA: TGTGCCAGCAGCCAAGAGGGGGGGACCAACGAGCAGTACTTC

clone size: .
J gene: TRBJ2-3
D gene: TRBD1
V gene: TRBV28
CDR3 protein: CASQGQGAGDTQYF
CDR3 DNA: TGTGCCAGCCAAGGACAGGGGGCAGGAGATACGCAGTATTTT

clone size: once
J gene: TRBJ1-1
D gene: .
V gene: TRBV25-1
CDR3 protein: CASSWNTEAFF
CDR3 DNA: TGTGCCAGCAGCTGGAACACTGAAGCTTTCTTT

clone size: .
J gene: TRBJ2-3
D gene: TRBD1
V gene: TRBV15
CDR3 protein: CAPSGQVSTDTQYF
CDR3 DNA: TGTGCCCCCAGCGGACAGGTAAGCACAGATACGCAGTATTTT

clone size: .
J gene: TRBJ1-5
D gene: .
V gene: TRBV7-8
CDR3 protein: CASSLMQGTYSNQPQHF
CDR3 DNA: TGTGCCAGCAGCTTAATGCAGGGAACCTATAGCAATCAGCCCCAGCATTTT

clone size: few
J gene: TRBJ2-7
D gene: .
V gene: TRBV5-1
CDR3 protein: CASSPFGAGYEQYF
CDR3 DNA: TGCGCCAGCAGCCCATTCGGGGCGGGATACGAGCAGTACTTC

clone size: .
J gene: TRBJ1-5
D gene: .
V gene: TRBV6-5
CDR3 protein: CASSLKGGGQPQHF
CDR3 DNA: TGTGCCAGCAGTTTAAAGGGGGGGGGTCAGCCCCAGCATTTT